Following are 17 T cell receptor beta chains from one sample sequenced in a study of CD8+ T cells in alopecia areata. Extraction and reverse transcription of RNA yielded cDNA as the sequencing template. Sequencing was performed with immunoSEQ multiplex PCR; in TCRdb, only in-frame clones are kept and a portion is missing. The sample shows 220,000 or so clones, around 62% of them seen only once. Source: CD4+ T cells sorted from blood, taken at week 0. The receptors come from a human donor with alopecia areata.

This chain uses TRBV27 with TRBJ2-2; maybe TRBD1 (6 bases). This CDR3 spans 16 amino acids. V was trimmed by 4 bases and J by 4 bases, leaving 16 bases between them. Germline loops: CDR1 MNHEY, CDR2 SMNVEV (reference sequence). CDR3 amino acids: CASSSSSTGLTGELFF. The CDR3 DNA follows: TGTGCCAGCAGTTCATCCTCAACAGGGCTCACCGGGGAGCTGTTTTTT.

V is TRBV5-4 and J is TRBJ2-1; tentative D call: TRBD1 (5 bases). This CDR3 comprises 11 residues. Germline values: CDR1 SGHNT, CDR2 YYREEE (reference sequence). The V end lost 4 bases, the J end lost 14 bases, and 13 bases lay between the germline ends. The CDR3 coding sequence is TGTGCCAGCAGCACCGGGCCCAGGGAGTTCTTC. Amino acid sequence: CASSTGPREFF. Full variable domain (rest looked up from reference TRBV5-4 and TRBJ2-1): ETGVTQSPTHLIKTRGQQVTLRCSSQSGHNTVSWYQQALGQGPQFIFQYYREEENGRGNFPPRFSGLQFPNYSSELNVNALELDDSALYLCASSTGPREFFGPGTRLTVL.

The V gene is TRBV6-5, the J gene TRBJ1-1; D is unresolved. Trimming took 6 bases from V and 6 from J, leaving 8 bases between them. Germline V CDR1 and CDR2: MNHEY, SVGAGI. The CDR3 is 11 amino acids. The CDR3: CASRGIAEAFF. As DNA, the CDR3 is TGTGCCAGCAGGGGGATAGCTGAAGCTTTCTTT.

V is TRBV30 and J is TRBJ2-1, with a tentative D call TRBD2 (5 bases). The CDR3 length is 16 residues. Trimming cost V 2 bases and J 6 bases, with 20 bases left between them. Germline loops: CDR1 GTSNPN, CDR2 SVGIG (reference sequence). Here the CDR3 DNA reads TGTGCCTGGAGTCTCGAGGTGTGGCGTGCGGGCAATGAGCAGTTCTTC. Amino acid sequence: CAWSLEVWRAGNEQFF.

The V call is TRBV30, the J call TRBJ2-3; TRBD2 matches at 11 bases. Germline CDR1 GTSNPN, CDR2 SVGIG (reference sequence). The length of the CDR3 is 14 residues. Trimming took 2 bases from V and 4 from J; bases not matched to a gene: 2. The DNA for the CDR3 is TGTGCCTGGAGTCTAGCGGGGGGCGCAGATACGCAGTATTTT. Its protein product is CAWSLAGGADTQYF.

The chain combines TRBV5-1 with TRBJ1-1; the match to TRBD1 covers 7 bases. The V and J ends lost 4 bases and 3 bases, in that order; junction bases with no gene match: 6. The CDR3 loop spans 14 amino acids. The germline gives CDR1 SGHRS, CDR2 YFSETQ. CDR3 in DNA: TGCGCCAGCAGCACCAGGGGGAGCGACACTGAAGCTTTCTTT. Translated, it gives CASSTRGSDTEAFF. Variable domain in full (rest from reference TRBV5-1 and TRBJ1-1): KAGVTQTPRYLIKTRGQQVTLSCSPISGHRSVSWYQQTPGQGLQFLFEYFSETQRNKGNFPGRFSGRQFSNSRSEMNVSTLELGDSALYLCASSTRGSDTEAFFGQGTRLTVV.

The chain joins TRBV10-3 to TRBJ1-1; D is ambiguous. The ends were cut back, 10 bases at V and 5 bases at J, with 23 bases in the middle. CDR1 ENHRY and CDR2 SYGVKD come from the germline V gene. The CDR3 covers 15 residues. CDR3 sequence: CASRRQEDRGTEAFF. The CDR3 DNA sequence: TGTGCCAGCCGACGCCAAGAGGACCGGGGAACTGAAGCTTTCTTT.

On this clone: Other DNA sequences in the sample encode the same CDR3. The chain has TRBV29-1 and TRBJ2-3, with D tentatively TRBD1 or TRBD2 (5 bases each). Trimming removed 3 bases at V and 1 base at J, with 11 bases between. CDR1 is SQVTM, CDR2 ANQGSEA, per germline. This CDR3 region has 14 residues. DNA of the CDR3: TGCAGCGTTGAGAGGGGCCGGGGCACAGATACGCAGTATTTT. This translates into CSVERGRGTDTQYF.

The chain combines TRBV7-3 with TRBJ2-5; TRBD2 is a possible D gene (6 bases). V lost 1 base, J lost 10 bases, and 19 bases lay in between. CDR1 SGHTA and CDR2 FQGTGA come from the germline V gene. The CDR3 contains 15 residues. CDR3 protein: CASSLIPGTGGIQYF. CDR3 DNA sequence: TGTGCCAGCAGCTTAATCCCGGGCACCGGGGGAATCCAGTACTTC.

The chain is built from TRBV30 and TRBJ1-1; 8 nucleotides align to TRBD1. With 5 bases clipped from V and 4 bases from J, the junction kept 9 bases outside the gene matches. CDR1 GTSNPN and CDR2 SVGIG come from the germline V gene (reference sequence). CDR3 length: 14 amino acids. In DNA form, the CDR3 reads TGTGCCTGGGACCCGGACAGGGCGAGCACTGAAGCTTTCTTT. Translated, it gives CAWDPDRASTEAFF. The full variable domain, in which reference TRBV30 and TRBJ1-1 provide the parts outside the CDR3, is SQTIHQWPATLVQPVGSPLSLECTVEGTSNPNLYWYRQAAGRGLQLLFYSVGIGQISSEVPQNLSASRPQDRQFILSSKKLLLSDSGFYLCAWDPDRASTEAFFGQGTRLTVV.

The gene calls are TRBV19 and TRBJ2-7, with 9 nucleotides matching TRBD1. The V gene end was trimmed by 3 bases and the J gene end by 3 bases; junction bases not matched to a gene: 3. The germline V gene encodes CDR1 LNHDA and CDR2 SQIVND (reference sequence). The CDR3 runs 14 residues. In nucleotides, the CDR3 is TGTGCCAGTAGTATGAGGGACAGGGACTACGAGCAGTACTTC. Amino acids: CASSMRDRDYEQYF.

Details on this clone: This may come from a read error, since a much larger clone is one base off. The same CDR3 arises from other DNA sequences in this sample as well. The V gene is TRBV10-3, the J gene TRBJ1-1; possibly TRBD1 for D (5 bases). CDR1 ENHRY and CDR2 SYGVKD come from the germline V gene. CDR3 length equals 13 residues. Trimming shortened V by 2 bases and J by 1 base, and 5 bases separated the two germline ends. As DNA, the CDR3 is TGTGCCATCAGTGAGGGGGGGAACACTGAAGCTTTCTTT. Translating it yields CAISEGGNTEAFF.

In its sample, this clone was seen a few times. The genes are TRBV11-2 and TRBJ2-3, with 10 bases that match TRBD1. The CDR3 sequence is 14 residues long. The V gene's germline CDR1 is SGHAT and CDR2 FQNNGV. Trimming removed 1 base from V and 5 bases from J; junction bases left unmatched: 0. CDR3 sequence (DNA): TGTGCCAGCAGCTTAGGGACAGGGGGAGATACGCAGTATTTT. It is translated as CASSLGTGGDTQYF.

This clone has at least ten counts. The chain couples TRBV19 to TRBJ2-1; the D gene could be TRBD1 or TRBD2 (5 bases each). Trimming stripped 6 bases from V and 0 bases from J, with 21 bases between. Looked up from germline, CDR1 is LNHDA and CDR2 is SQIVND (reference sequence). The CDR3 is 18 residues long. The CDR3 sequence is CASSFGTRWGGSYNEQFF. In nucleotides, the CDR3 is TGTGCCAGTAGCTTCGGGACCCGGTGGGGTGGCTCCTACAATGAGCAGTTCTTC.

The chain couples TRBV27 to TRBJ2-1; possibly TRBD1 for D (5 bases). From germline, CDR1 is MNHEY and CDR2 SMNVEV (reference sequence). This CDR3 is built from 12 residues. The V end was cut by 4 bases, the J end by 11 bases, with 12 bases between. The CDR3 bases are TGTGCCAGCAGTTCTCAGGGCTGGAAGCAGTTCTTC. It specifies CASSSQGWKQFF.

On this clone itself: Other DNA sequences from this sample encode an identical CDR3 as well. The chain combines TRBV5-1 with TRBJ2-7; weak D call: TRBD2 (5 bases). V lost 2 bases and J 0 bases, leaving 9 bases between the germline ends. Germline values: CDR1 SGHRS, CDR2 YFSETQ. The CDR3 is 14 residues long. As DNA, the CDR3 is TGCGCCAGCAGCTTACCGGGAAGCTCCTACGAGCAGTACTTC. Amino acid sequence: CASSLPGSSYEQYF.

The chain carries TRBV9 and TRBJ2-1; TRBD2 agrees at 9 bases. After removal of 2 bases from V and 2 bases from J, the junction contained 5 bases not matched to a gene. There are 16 residues in the CDR3. Germline CDR1 reads SGDLS; CDR2 reads YYNGEE. CDR3 in DNA: TGTGCCAGCAGCGTCCGGACTAGCGACACCTACAATGAGCAGTTCTTC. This codes for CASSVRTSDTYNEQFF.